This is a list of T cell receptor beta chains from one sample in a study of T cell responses to AZD1222 COVID-19 vaccine. Profiled with immunoSEQ multiplex PCR; TCRdb holds only in-frame clones, not every one. The sample lists 130,000 to 150,000 clones, approximately 90% occurring once. The material sequenced was peripheral blood, taken on day 0 of AZD1222 vaccination. These receptors were obtained from an adult in good health. Each CDR3 is given with its conserved first and last residue. The order of the fields is V gene, CDR3 protein.

>TRBV28
CASSLSHEYNEQFF
>TRBV19
CASSFRGRTEAFF
>TRBV7-8
CASSKREGQGASGNTIYF
>TRBV12-3/TRBV12-4
CASSAGDSPLHF
>TRBV15
CATSRDTGMWGAFF
>TRBV6-5
CASSLEGWTTDTQYF
>TRBV11-2
CASSLPSQGYTEAFF
>TRBV7-3
CASSQGLAGWSTGELFF
>TRBV6-5
CATTSSGNTIYF
>TRBV13
CASSLLFWDKRAGYTF
>TRBV11-2
CASSLGTWIWDEQFF
>TRBV4-3
CASSQVRGRAPRNEQFF
>TRBV5-4
CASSLFGKEGTEAFF
>TRBV19
CATSQGSGNTIYF
>TRBV5-1
CASGPGGGNTIYF
>TRBV12-5
CASGFVPGTGENTEAFF
>TRBV27
CASSPRNANTGELFF
>TRBV7-9
CASSRDRPEQFF
>TRBV4-2
CASSQDRGAGGSTCLF
>TRBV7-2
CASSLREPANEKLFF
>TRBV11-2
CASSLVGGLSTDTQYF
>TRBV2
CASSELLGPYEQYF
>TRBV5-6
CASSLVTGARTDTQYF
>TRBV15
CATSGPDRDGANVLTF
>TRBV24-1
CATSGSDRTLYNEQFF
>TRBV11-1
CASSATGNLNTEAFF
>TRBV5-4
CASSPQPGGEQYF
>TRBV11-3
CASSLTSDGTDTQYF
>TRBV6-4
CASSDTLAGGSEQFF
>TRBV12-5
CASGTDPGYEQYF
>TRBV25-1
CASSVTNEKLFF
>TRBV19
CASSRDRGAVNQPQHF
>TRBV10-3
CAIREDGRQPQHF
>TRBV25-1
CASRKQGPHHGYTF
>TRBV7-9
CASSWTGGSYEQYF
>TRBV6-5
CASSYSNRGGGTEAFF
>TRBV19
CASRDRESYEQYF
>TRBV11-2
CASSLVSEPGNTIYF
>TRBV10-3
CAIREGTGVYNEQFF
>TRBV18
CASSPGTGSNSPLHF
>TRBV7-9
CASSLASGFVTEAFF
>TRBV7-3
CASSYDRFTEAFF